Following are 18 T cell receptor beta chains from one sample sequenced in a study of blood T cell repertoires in COVID-19. The data were produced by immunoSEQ multiplex PCR, yet TCRdb's version contains in-frame clones alone and is incomplete. Among some 140,000 clones listed, approximately 90% were seen once. Material: peripheral blood. The receptors originated from a man aged 45-65 years with active or convalescent COVID-19.

This clone was recorded only once. The V call is TRBV18, the J call TRBJ2-5, with a possible D match to TRBD1 (6 bases). Trimming stripped 3 bases from V and 2 bases from J, with 13 bases between. The germline gives CDR1 KGHSH, CDR2 LQKENI. The CDR3 runs 15 residues. The CDR3: CASSPTTGQQETQYF. DNA for the CDR3: TGTGCCAGCTCACCGACGACAGGCCAACAAGAGACCCAGTACTTC. Full variable domain (outside the CDR3, taken from reference TRBV18 and TRBJ2-5): NAGVMQNPRHLVRRRGQEARLRCSPMKGHSHVYWYRQLPEEGLKFMVYLQKENIIDESGMPKERFSAEFPKEGPSILRIQQVVRGDSAAYFCASSPTTGQQETQYFGPGTRLLVL.

The chain carries TRBV13 and TRBJ2-3; TRBD1 is a possible D gene (5 bases). Germline CDR1 reads PRHDT; CDR2 reads FYEKMQ (reference sequence). Between the trimmed V and J ends, which lost 5 bases and 6 bases, there was a span of 21 bases. The CDR3 runs to 16 residues. CDR3 residues: CASSQQRQSPTDTQYF. For the CDR3, the DNA is TGTGCCAGCAGCCAACAAAGACAGAGTCCCACGGATACGCAGTATTTT.

This rearrangement joins TRBV10-3 to TRBJ1-5; possible D gene TRBD1, 6 bases. The CDR3 runs to 12 residues. V lost 10 bases, J lost 1 base, and 8 bases lay in between. Germline V lookup: CDR1 ENHRY, CDR2 SYGVKD. The CDR3 reads CATQGSNQPQHF. The CDR3 DNA reads as TGTGCCACCCAGGGGAGCAATCAGCCCCAGCATTTT.

The chain recombines TRBV5-5 with TRBJ2-5; the match to TRBD2 covers 8 bases. The V and J ends lost 2 bases and 4 bases, in that order; junction bases with no gene match: 10. In germline, CDR1 is SGHKS, CDR2 YYEKEE (reference sequence). This CDR3 spans 16 amino acids. The CDR3 region has the DNA TGTGCCAGCAGCTTCAATAGCGGGAAGGTAGGAGAGACCCAGTACTTC. The encoded protein is CASSFNSGKVGETQYF.

The rearrangement uses TRBV9 and TRBJ1-1; no definite D call. V was cut by 1 base and J by 0 bases, with 7 bases left in between. The CDR3 runs to 14 residues. From germline, CDR1 is SGDLS and CDR2 YYNGEE. The CDR3, as DNA: TGTGCCAGCAGCGTAACAGCATTGAACACTGAAGCTTTCTTT. Translated, it gives CASSVTALNTEAFF.

The sample holds one count of this clone. The rearrangement links TRBV19 to TRBJ2-1; D may be TRBD2 (6 bases). Trimming cost V 3 bases and J 2 bases, with 14 bases left between them. The CDR3 covers 16 residues. Per the germline V gene, CDR1 is LNHDA and CDR2 is SQIVND (reference sequence). CDR3 sequence reads: CASSIKGLSPYNEQFF. CDR3 coding DNA: TGTGCCAGTAGTATTAAGGGACTGTCCCCCTACAATGAGCAGTTCTTC.

This clone has a handful of counts. This chain links TRBV29-1 with TRBJ2-3; the D gene is possibly TRBD2 (6 bases). The CDR3 is 14 amino acids. Germline values: CDR1 SQVTM, CDR2 ANQGSEA. The V gene lost 8 bases and the J gene lost 2 bases, with 17 bases spanning the gap. The CDR3 nucleotides read TGCAGCCTTATCCCGGGACTCGACACAGATACGCAGTATTTT. Protein product: CSLIPGLDTDTQYF.

This chain uses TRBV7-9 with TRBJ1-2; 8 bases are shared with TRBD1. The ends lost 4 bases at V and 8 bases at J; junction bases unmatched: 6. Germline CDR1 SEHNR, CDR2 FQNEAQ (reference sequence). This CDR3 region has 13 residues. CDR3 loop: CASSSTGVGGYTF. Here the CDR3 DNA reads TGTGCCAGCAGCTCGACAGGGGTTGGCGGCTACACCTTC.

The rearrangement uses TRBV19 and TRBJ2-5; D perhaps matches TRBD2 (6 bases). Germline lookup yields CDR1 LNHDA and CDR2 SQIVND (reference sequence). Between the trimmed V and J ends, which lost 5 bases and 7 bases, there was a span of 20 bases. The CDR3 consists of 15 residues. The CDR3 region is CASSRRDGGGVTQYF. DNA for the CDR3: TGTGCCAGTAGTCGCAGGGACGGTGGCGGGGTGACCCAGTACTTC.

V usage is TRBV14 and J usage is TRBJ1-2; D might be TRBD1 (5 bases). The CDR3 is made up of 13 amino acids. V lost 0 bases and J 4 bases, leaving 6 bases between the germline ends. The germline V gene has CDR1 SGHDN and CDR2 FVKESK. CDR3 region: CASSQDTGYGYTF. In nucleotides, the CDR3 is TGTGCCAGCAGCCAAGATACAGGCTATGGCTACACCTTC. Drawing the rest from reference TRBV14 and TRBJ1-2, the complete variable domain is EAGVTQFPSHSVIEKGQTVTLRCDPISGHDNLYWYRRVMGKEIKFLLHFVKESKQDESGMPNNRFLAERTGGTYSTLKVQPAELEDSGVYFCASSQDTGYGYTFGSGTRLTVV.

The chain uses TRBV5-8 and TRBJ1-1; D may be TRBD1 (5 bases). Germline lookup yields CDR1 SGHTS and CDR2 YDEGEE. V gave up 4 bases and J gave up 8 bases, with 12 bases separating them. The CDR3 has 12 residues. The CDR3 loop is CASSLRGIEAFF. CDR3 DNA sequence: TGTGCCAGCAGCCTCCGGGGGATCGAAGCTTTCTTT. Variable domain in full (rest from reference TRBV5-8 and TRBJ1-1): EAGVTQSPTHLIKTRGQQATLRCSPISGHTSVYWYQQALGLGLQFLLWYDEGEERNRGNFPPRFSGRQFPNYSSELNVNALELEDSALYLCASSLRGIEAFFGQGTRLTVV.

J is TRBJ1-1 and V is TRBV4-3; 7 nucleotides agree with TRBD1. CDR1 and CDR2 (germline): LGHNA, YSLEER. The V gene end was trimmed by 4 bases and the J gene end by 9 bases; junction bases not matched to a gene: 11. The CDR3 covers 14 residues. The DNA for the CDR3 is TGCGCCAGCAGCCCAACAGACCGGGACAGAAAAGCTTTCTTT. Translated: CASSPTDRDRKAFF.

V is TRBV12-3 or TRBV12-4 and J is TRBJ2-7; 7 bases map to TRBD2. Losses at the gene ends were 6 bases for V and 2 bases for J; bases not matched to a gene: 4. The CDR3 extends over 13 amino acids. The CDR3 protein is CASSGDYTYEQYF. The DNA for the CDR3 is TGTGCCAGCAGCGGGGACTACACCTACGAGCAGTACTTC.

V is TRBV10-3 and J is TRBJ1-5; no firm D call. Trimming cost V 6 bases and J 6 bases, with 15 bases left between them. The CDR3 is 14 amino acids. Looked up from germline, CDR1 is ENHRY and CDR2 is SYGVKD. In DNA, the CDR3 is TGTGCCATCAGCTCACTCGGGGTGAGTCAGCCCCAGCATTTT. Protein product: CAISSLGVSQPQHF.

The rearrangement joins TRBV12-3 or TRBV12-4 to TRBJ1-2; D is perhaps TRBD1 (5 bases). V lost 4 bases, J lost 7 bases, and 13 bases lay in between. This CDR3 spans 13 amino acids. CDR3 in DNA: TGTGCCAGCAGTTCCGGGGGGTGGGGTGGCTACACCTTC. Protein: CASSSGGWGGYTF.

This chain uses TRBV12-3 or TRBV12-4 with TRBJ1-3; D is unresolved. The CDR3 is 10 residues long. V lost 3 bases and J 11 bases, leaving 5 bases between the germline ends. CDR3 in amino acids: CASSFSAIYF. The CDR3 DNA reads TGTGCCAGCAGTTTCTCGGCCATATATTTT.

The chain joins TRBV19 to TRBJ1-5; TRBD1 might be the D (5 bases). With 3 bases removed from V and 0 bases from J, the gap between germline ends came to 18 bases. Germline V gene lookup returns CDR1 LNHDA and CDR2 SQIVND (reference sequence). The CDR3 consists of 18 residues. The CDR3 sequence: CASSISWRQIYSNQPQHF. DNA for the CDR3: TGTGCCAGTAGTATTTCCTGGCGACAGATCTATAGCAATCAGCCCCAGCATTTT.

The J gene is TRBJ2-5, the V gene TRBV4-1; 8 bases match TRBD2. The CDR3 has 16 amino acids. The V gene end was trimmed by 1 base and the J gene end by 5 bases; junction bases not matched to a gene: 9. The germline V gene has CDR1 MGHRA and CDR2 YSYEKL. The CDR3 spells CASSQVASAGVETQYF. The DNA of the CDR3 is TGCGCCAGCAGCCAAGTAGCTTCAGCGGGAGTGGAGACCCAGTACTTC.